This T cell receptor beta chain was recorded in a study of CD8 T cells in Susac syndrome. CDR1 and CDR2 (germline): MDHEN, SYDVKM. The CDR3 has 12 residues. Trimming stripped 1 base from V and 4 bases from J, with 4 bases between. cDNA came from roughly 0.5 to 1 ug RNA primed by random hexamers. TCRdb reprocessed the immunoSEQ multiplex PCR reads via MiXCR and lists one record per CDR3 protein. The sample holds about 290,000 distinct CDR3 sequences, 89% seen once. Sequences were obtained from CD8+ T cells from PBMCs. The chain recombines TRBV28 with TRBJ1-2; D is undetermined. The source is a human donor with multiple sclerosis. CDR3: CASSLYFYGYTF. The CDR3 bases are TGTGCCAGCAGTTTATACTTCTATGGCTACACCTTC.